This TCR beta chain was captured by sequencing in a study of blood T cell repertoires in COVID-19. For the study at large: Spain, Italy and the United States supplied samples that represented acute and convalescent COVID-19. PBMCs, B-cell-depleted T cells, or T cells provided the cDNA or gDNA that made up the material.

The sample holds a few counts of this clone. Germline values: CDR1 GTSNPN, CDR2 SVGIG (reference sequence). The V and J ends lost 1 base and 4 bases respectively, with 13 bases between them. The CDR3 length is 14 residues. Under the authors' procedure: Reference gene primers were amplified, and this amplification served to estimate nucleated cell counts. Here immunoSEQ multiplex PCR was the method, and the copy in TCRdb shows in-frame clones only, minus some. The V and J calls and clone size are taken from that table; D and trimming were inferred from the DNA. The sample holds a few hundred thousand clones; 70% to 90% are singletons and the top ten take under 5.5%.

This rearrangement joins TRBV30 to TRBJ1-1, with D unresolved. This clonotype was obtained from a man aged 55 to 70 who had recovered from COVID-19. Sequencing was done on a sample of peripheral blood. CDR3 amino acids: CAWSGGFVITEAFF. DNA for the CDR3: TGTGCCTGGAGTGGCGGGTTTGTAATCACTGAAGCTTTCTTT.